The subject of this entry is one T cell receptor (beta chain). The clone's antigen remains unknown. No much larger clone is present one base from it, and per-base qualities are unavailable. TCRbeta CDR3 regions were amplified from genomic DNA by means of the immunoSEQ Assay, a bias-controlled multiplex PCR. Concerning the study's data processing: Nucleated cell counts per sample were estimated from amplification of reference gene primers within the assay. To quantify the absolute abundance of each unique TCRbeta CDR3 rearrangement, sequence reads were collapsed and filtered. For each sample, productive Simpson clonality was calculated by taking the square root of Simpson's diversity index across productive rearrangements. In TCRdb, the immuneACCESS table is reduced to in-frame sequences with V and J assigned. These tables do not hold every clone; where another copy was compared, an unresolved V gene accounts for under half, and the others remain unexplained. V and J calls plus clone size are reproduced from that table; the DNA served to infer D and trimming. The sample data list about 240,000 clones, and 83% of these were observed just once. In total, the top ten clones hold about 3.9% of the sample.

There are 14 amino acids in the CDR3, from cysteine to phenylalanine inclusive. Solely the CDR3 DNA is kept, with 42 bases framed from the first base. For CDR1 and CDR2, the germline V gene (reference sequence) lists SEHNR and FQNEAQ. V loses 4 bases, J loses 2 bases, and the germline ends lie 11 bases apart. The record originates from a study of blood T cell repertoires in COVID-19 (dated by TCRdb to 2018 to 2021). About the investigation overall: Collaborator samples came from the United States, Italy and Spain and covered acute and convalescent phases of COVID-19. A freely available public database, intended as a resource for researchers studying the immune response to SARS-CoV-2, is where the repertoires were released. The material from the prospective study consisted of cDNA or gDNA derived from T cells, B-cell-depleted T cells, or PBMCs. Samples were obtained from the ongoing ImmuneRACE study (first 160 participants) and from over a thousand subjects provided by 6 global collaborators. The sample metadata nearly always contained a de-identified subject ID, COVID-19 status, age in years and sex. Where HLA class I and class II types were available, the types were taken from metadata supplied by the sample provider, not from assay-based typing. The dataset comprised deeply sampled blood TCRbeta repertoires from subjects exposed to, actively infected with, or recovered from COVID-19.

Participants in the prospective study were enrolled through a virtual design, were aged roughly 18 to 100 years, and lived in 24 United States geographic areas. In the prospective study, participants were assigned to cohorts based on the clinical history participants reported in a screening survey and a study questionnaire. A participant counted as exposed if, within 2 weeks of entering the study, that participant had been in contact with someone who had a PCR-confirmed or clinician-diagnosed COVID-19 case. In the prospective study, whole blood, serum and a nasopharyngeal or oropharyngeal swab were collected from each participant by mobile phlebotomists. Participants in the prospective study had the option to provide additional blood draws and questionnaires over a roughly 2-month period. Prospective study blood samples were shipped either frozen or at room temperature before DNA extraction. Overall study results and their limits: How much clinical and demographic metadata was included differed by source and by participant, and the metadata was provided uncurated.

The sequence was collected from a woman aged 40 to 50 who had been exposed to COVID-19. The sequencing sample was made of PBMCs or T cells enriched from blood (not recorded which). Here the chain combines TRBV7-9 and TRBJ1-1, with the identity of the D gene unclear. The base sequence is TGTGCCAGCAGCTCCCTGCAGACTAACACTGAAGCTTTCTTT. Its translation reads: CASSSLQTNTEAFF.